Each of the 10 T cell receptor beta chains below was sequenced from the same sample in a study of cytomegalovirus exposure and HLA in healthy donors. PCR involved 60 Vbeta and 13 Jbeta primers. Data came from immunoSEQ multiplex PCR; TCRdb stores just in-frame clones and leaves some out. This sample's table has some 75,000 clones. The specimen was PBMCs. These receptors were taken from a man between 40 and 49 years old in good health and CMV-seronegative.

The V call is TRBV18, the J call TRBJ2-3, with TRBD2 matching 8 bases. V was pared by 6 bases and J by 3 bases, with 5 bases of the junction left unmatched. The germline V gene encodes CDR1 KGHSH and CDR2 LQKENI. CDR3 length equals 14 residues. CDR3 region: CASSDGTRTDTQYF. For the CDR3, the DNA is TGTGCCAGCTCGGACGGGACTAGGACAGATACGCAGTATTTT.

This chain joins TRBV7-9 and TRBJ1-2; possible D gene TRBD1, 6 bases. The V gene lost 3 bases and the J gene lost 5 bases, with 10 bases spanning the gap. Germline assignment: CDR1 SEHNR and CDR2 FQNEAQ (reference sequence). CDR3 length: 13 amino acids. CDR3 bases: TGTGCCAGCAGCTTGACAGGCAAATATGGCTACACCTTC. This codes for CASSLTGKYGYTF.

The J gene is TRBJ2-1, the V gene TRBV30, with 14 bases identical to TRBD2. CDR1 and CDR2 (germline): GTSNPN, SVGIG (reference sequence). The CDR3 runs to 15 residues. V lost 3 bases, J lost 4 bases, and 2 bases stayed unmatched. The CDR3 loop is CAWRRTSGGYNEQFF. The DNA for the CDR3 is TGTGCCTGGAGGAGGACTAGCGGGGGGTACAATGAGCAGTTCTTC.

As DNA, the CDR3 is TGCGCCAGCAGCCTCAGGGAATACTATGGCTACACCTTC. This encodes CASSLREYYGYTF. The chain links TRBV5-1 to TRBJ1-2; D possibly corresponds to TRBD1 (5 bases). The CDR3 loop spans 13 amino acids. Trimming took 4 bases from V and 3 from J, leaving 10 bases between them. The V gene's germline CDR1 is SGHRS and CDR2 YFSETQ. Using reference TRBV5-1 and TRBJ1-2 for the parts outside the CDR3, the full variable domain is KAGVTQTPRYLIKTRGQQVTLSCSPISGHRSVSWYQQTPGQGLQFLFEYFSETQRNKGNFPGRFSGRQFSNSRSEMNVSTLELGDSALYLCASSLREYYGYTFGSGTRLTVV.

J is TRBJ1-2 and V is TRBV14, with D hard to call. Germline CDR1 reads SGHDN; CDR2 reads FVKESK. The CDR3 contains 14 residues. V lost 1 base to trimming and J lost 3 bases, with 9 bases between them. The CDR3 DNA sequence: TGTGCCAGCAGCCAAGGAGGAGTGTACTATGGCTACACCTTC. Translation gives CASSQGGVYYGYTF.

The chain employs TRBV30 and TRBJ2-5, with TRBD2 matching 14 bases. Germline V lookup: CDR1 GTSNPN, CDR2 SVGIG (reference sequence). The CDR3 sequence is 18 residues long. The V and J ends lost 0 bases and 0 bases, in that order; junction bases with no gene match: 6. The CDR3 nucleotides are TGTGCCTGGAGTGTCGGACTAGCGGGGGGCCGGTACCAAGAGACCCAGTACTTC. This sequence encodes CAWSVGLAGGRYQETQYF.

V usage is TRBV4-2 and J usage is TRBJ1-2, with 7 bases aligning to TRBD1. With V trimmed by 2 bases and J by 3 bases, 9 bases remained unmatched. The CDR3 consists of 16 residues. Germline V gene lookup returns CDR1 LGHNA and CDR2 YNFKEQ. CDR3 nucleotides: TGTGCCAGCAGCCAAACGGGAGGGGGCGCGGACTATGGCTACACCTTC. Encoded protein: CASSQTGGGADYGYTF.

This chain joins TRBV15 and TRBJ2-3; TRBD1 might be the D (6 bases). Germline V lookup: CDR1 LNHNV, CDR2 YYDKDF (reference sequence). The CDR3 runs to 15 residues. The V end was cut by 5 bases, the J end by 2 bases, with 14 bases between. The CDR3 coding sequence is TGTGCCACCAGCTCGGAACAGGGATACACAGATACGCAGTATTTT. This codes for CATSSEQGYTDTQYF.

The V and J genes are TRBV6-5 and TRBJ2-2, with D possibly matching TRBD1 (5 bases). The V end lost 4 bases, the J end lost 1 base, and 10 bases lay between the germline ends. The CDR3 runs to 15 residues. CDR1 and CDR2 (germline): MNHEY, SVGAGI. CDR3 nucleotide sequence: TGTGCCAGCAGTTCGTCTGACAGGAACACCGGGGAGCTGTTTTTT. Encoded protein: CASSSSDRNTGELFF.

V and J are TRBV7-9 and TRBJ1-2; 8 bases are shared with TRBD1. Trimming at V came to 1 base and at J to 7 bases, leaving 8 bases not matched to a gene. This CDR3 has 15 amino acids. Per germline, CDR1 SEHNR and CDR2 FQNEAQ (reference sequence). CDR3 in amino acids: CASSLVRGLLVGYTF. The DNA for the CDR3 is TGTGCCAGCAGCTTAGTCAGGGGGCTCCTAGTTGGCTACACCTTC.